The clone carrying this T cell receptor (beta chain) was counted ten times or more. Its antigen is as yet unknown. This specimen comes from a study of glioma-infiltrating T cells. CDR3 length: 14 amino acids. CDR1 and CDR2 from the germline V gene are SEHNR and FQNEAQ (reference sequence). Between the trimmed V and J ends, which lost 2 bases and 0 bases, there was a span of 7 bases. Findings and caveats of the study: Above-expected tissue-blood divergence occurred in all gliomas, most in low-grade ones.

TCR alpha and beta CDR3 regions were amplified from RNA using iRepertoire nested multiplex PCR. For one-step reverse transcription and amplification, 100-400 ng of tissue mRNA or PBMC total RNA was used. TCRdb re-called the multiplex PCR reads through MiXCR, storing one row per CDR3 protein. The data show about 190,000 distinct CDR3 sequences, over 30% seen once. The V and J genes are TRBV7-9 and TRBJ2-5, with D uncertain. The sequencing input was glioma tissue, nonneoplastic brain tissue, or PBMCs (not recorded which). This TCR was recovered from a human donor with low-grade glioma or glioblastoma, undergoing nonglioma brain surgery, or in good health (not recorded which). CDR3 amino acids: CASSLSGHQETQYF. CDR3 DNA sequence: TGTGCCAGCAGCTTATCAGGACACCAAGAGACCCAGTACTTC.